The 14 T cell receptor beta chains presented below share a single source sample, sequenced in a study of early T cells in non-severe SARS-CoV-2 infection. TCRdb reanalysed the 5' RACE reads using MiXCR and keeps one entry per CDR3 protein. The data show 60,000 to 75,000 distinct CDR3 sequences, about 12% seen once. Sample: whole blood. The origin of the receptors is an adult who was a healthcare worker with PCR-confirmed SARS-CoV-2 infection or an uninfected control (not recorded which).

This clonotype occurred many times. CDR3 sequence: CASSPLLTRDYTF. DNA of the CDR3: TGTGCCAGCTCACCCCTTCTGACTCGGGACTACACCTTC. The chain uses TRBV18 and TRBJ1-2; D call uncertain. V shed 3 bases and J shed 10 bases, with 15 bases lying between them. The CDR3 consists of 13 residues. The germline gives CDR1 KGHSH, CDR2 LQKENI. Looking up the rest from reference TRBV18 and TRBJ1-2 gives the full variable domain: NAGVMQNPRHLVRRRGQEARLRCSPMKGHSHVYWYRQLPEEGLKFMVYLQKENIIDESGMPKERFSAEFPKEGPSILRIQQVVRGDSAAYFCASSPLLTRDYTFGSGTRLTVV.

The table lists this clonotype with a few counts. The V gene is TRBV6-6, the J gene TRBJ1-4, with D possibly being TRBD1 (5 bases). This CDR3 comprises 18 residues. CDR1 MNHNY and CDR2 SVGAGI come from the germline V gene (reference sequence). V lost 0 bases and J lost 2, with 16 bases in between. The CDR3 protein is CASSYSWGPRNTNEKLFF. Here the CDR3 DNA reads TGTGCCAGCAGTTACTCATGGGGACCGCGCAATACTAATGAAAAACTGTTTTTT.

The V and J genes are TRBV6-6 and TRBJ1-1, with a tentative D call TRBD1 (6 bases). CDR3 length equals 14 residues. Trimming took off 6 bases at V and 1 base at J, with 12 bases between the two ends. CDR1 is MNHNY, CDR2 SVGAGI, per germline (reference sequence). CDR3 nucleotide sequence: TGTGCCAGCAGGCCAGGGGCTCCGAACACTGAAGCTTTCTTT. Translating gives CASRPGAPNTEAFF.

Ten or more counts support this clonotype. The CDR3 here is CASSARLTSGSYEQYF. The DNA for the CDR3 is TGTGCCAGCAGCGCCCGACTGACTTCAGGGTCGTACGAGCAGTACTTC. The rearrangement links TRBV9 to TRBJ2-7, with D possibly being TRBD1 (5 bases). This CDR3 spans 16 amino acids. V dropped 3 bases and J dropped 4 bases, with 20 bases sitting between them. Germline values: CDR1 SGDLS, CDR2 YYNGEE.

This clonotype showed up just a few times. The chain carries TRBV12-3 or TRBV12-4 and TRBJ2-1, with 9 bases lining up with TRBD2. The CDR3 sequence is 16 residues long. The junction had 7 bases not matched to a gene; V was cut back by 7 bases and J by 0 bases. The CDR3 DNA reads TGTGCCAGCACCACGAGACTAGCGGTCTCCTACAATGAGCAGTTCTTC. Its protein is CASTTRLAVSYNEQFF.

This clonotype was counted at least ten times. This rearrangement joins TRBV2 to TRBJ1-2; D may be TRBD1 (5 bases). CDR3 size: 16 residues. With 0 bases removed from V and 8 bases from J, the gap between germline ends came to 19 bases. Germline CDR1 and CDR2: SNHLY and FYNNEI. The CDR3 loop reads CASSEARSPDIGGYTF. CDR3 coding DNA: TGTGCCAGCAGTGAAGCGCGGAGCCCGGACATAGGAGGCTACACCTTC.

This clonotype was detected only a few times. Here the CDR3 DNA reads TGTGCCAGCAGTTCTGACTCCCCCTTCTACACCGGGGAGCTGTTTTTT. Protein sequence: CASSSDSPFYTGELFF. The V and J genes are TRBV6-2 or TRBV6-3 and TRBJ2-2, with no clear D. Germline CDR1 MNHEY, CDR2 SVGEGT. The CDR3 extends over 16 amino acids. V was trimmed by 4 bases and J by 3 bases, leaving 15 bases between them.

This clonotype was seen a few times. The chain employs TRBV6-5 and TRBJ1-1; D perhaps matches TRBD1 (5 bases). The V gene's germline CDR1 is MNHEY and CDR2 SVGAGI. This CDR3 comprises 13 residues. V was clipped by 4 bases and J by 2 bases, with 8 bases between them. DNA of the CDR3: TGTGCCAGCAGTTTTGACAGTAACACTGAAGCTTTCTTT. Protein sequence: CASSFDSNTEAFF.

Only a few counts were recorded for this clonotype. The V call is TRBV6-5, the J call TRBJ1-2; 11 bases fit TRBD1. V dropped 2 bases and J dropped 4; count of bases not matched to a gene: 0. CDR1 and CDR2 (germline): MNHEY, SVGAGI. CDR3 length: 14 amino acids. CDR3 sequence: CASSYGQGAYGYTF. In DNA form, the CDR3 reads TGTGCCAGCAGTTACGGACAGGGGGCCTATGGCTACACCTTC.

This clonotype was seen many times. The chain couples TRBV6-6 to TRBJ1-3; D is unclear. The CDR3 is 15 amino acids. Germline V gives CDR1 MNHNY, CDR2 SVGAGI (reference sequence). V lost 6 bases to trimming and J lost 0 bases, with 12 bases between them. CDR3 coding DNA: TGTGCCAGCAGCGACGGACGGAGCTCTGGAAACACCATATATTTT. It specifies CASSDGRSSGNTIYF.

This clonotype was counted ten times or more. A read error may produce the germline difference seen at one junction end. The rearrangement joins TRBV5-4 to TRBJ2-1, with D tentatively TRBD2 (5 bases). The CDR3 runs to 15 residues. Germline assignment: CDR1 SGHNT and CDR2 YYREEE (reference sequence). DNA of the CDR3: TGTGCTAGCAGCTTAGGTGGGAGCTCCTACAATGAGCAGTTCTTC. Translated, it gives CASSLGGSSYNEQFF.

The sample holds one count of this clonotype. A much larger clone lies a single base off, so this may be a read error. The chain recombines TRBV29-1 with TRBJ2-5; D remains unclear. Germline values: CDR1 SQVTM, CDR2 ANQGSEA. The CDR3 length is 10 residues. The ends were cut back, 5 bases at V and 11 bases at J, with 12 bases in the middle. CDR3 DNA sequence: TGCAGCGTTAGGGTCGTGGAGCAGTACTTC. Its translation: CSVRVVEQYF.

This clonotype was picked up a small number of times. The V gene is TRBV7-9, the J gene TRBJ1-5; 8 positions agree with TRBD1. Losses at the gene ends were 4 bases for V and 3 bases for J; bases not matched to a gene: 5. This CDR3 has 15 amino acids. Germline CDR1 SEHNR, CDR2 FQNEAQ (reference sequence). CDR3: CASSSQGEVNQPQHF. CDR3 sequence (DNA): TGTGCCAGCAGCTCACAGGGGGAGGTCAATCAGCCCCAGCATTTT.

This clonotype was counted between two and nine times. The chain carries TRBV29-1 and TRBJ2-4; D is perhaps TRBD1 or TRBD2 (5 bases each). The CDR3 runs to 14 residues. Germline lookup yields CDR1 SQVTM and CDR2 ANQGSEA. Trimming removed 6 bases from V and 3 bases from J, with 15 bases in between. CDR3 amino acids: CSVAGGRVKNIQYF. The DNA of the CDR3 is TGCAGCGTCGCGGGCGGCAGGGTCAAAAACATTCAGTACTTC.